The clone carrying this T cell receptor beta chain was found once. This specimen belongs to a study of Graves' ophthalmopathy and Graves' hyperthyroidism. Amplification from RNA transcripts yielded the TCR beta CDR3 regions. HTBI-primed first-round RT-PCR preceded second-round multiplex PCR. TCRdb ran MiXCR on the multiplex PCR reads and lists one entry per CDR3 protein. The sample includes 400,000 or so distinct CDR3 sequences, 15% to 19% of them seen just once. Stable hyperthyroidism denotes an absence of ophthalmopathy throughout 18 months of follow-up. Patients were diagnosed from clinical symptoms, serum thyroxine, TRAb, thyroid ultrasound and orbital computed tomography. CDR3 length equals 11 residues. Germline V gives CDR1 SNHLY, CDR2 FYNNEI. Trimming left V 11 bases short and J 0 bases short, with 7 bases between.

Input material: peripheral blood. V usage is TRBV2 and J usage is TRBJ1-2; D possibly corresponds to TRBD1 (5 bases). The clonotype was recovered from a woman younger than 30 with stable Graves' hyperthyroidism. The CDR3 sequence is CAGATNYGYTF. CDR3 bases: TGTGCCGGGGCAACTAACTATGGCTACACCTTC.